Here is one T cell receptor (beta chain) with its context. Antigen unknown. This beta chain is a stray read from a library made for alpha chains; its abundance is not meaningful. Naive CD4+ T cells were purified with Tregs depleted by CD25. V shed 2 bases and J shed 4 bases, with 4 bases lying between them. The CDR3 loop spans 12 amino acids. Full-length variable regions came from constant-region reverse primers plus semi-nested Nested Universal Primer A PCR. TCRdb recomputed calls from the 5' RACE reads with MiXCR, one row per CDR3 protein. The sample table sets out about ten distinct CDR3 sequences. Notes on the study in general: Tumor Treg TCRs overlapped most with tumor naive CD4+ cells.

Source material: tumor-infiltrating naive CD4+ T cells sorted from the breast tumor. Subset meaning: naive CD4+ T cells, CD4+CD45RA+CD25-. V is TRBV12-3 or TRBV12-4 and J is TRBJ2-3; unclear D gene. The receptor comes from a female donor with breast cancer. This CDR3 reads CASSLLADTQYF. DNA of the CDR3: TGTGCCAGCAGTTTATTGGCAGATACGCAGTATTTT.